Listed below are T cell receptor beta chains from one sample, sequenced in a study of CD8 T cells in Susac syndrome. TCRdb passed the immunoSEQ multiplex PCR reads through MiXCR, listing each CDR3 protein once. The table includes 110,000 to 150,000 distinct CDR3 sequences, nearly 97% detected once. What was sequenced was CD4+ T cells from PBMCs. The receptors come from a human donor with Susac syndrome. The CDR3 runs from the conserved cysteine through the conserved F or W. The order of the fields is J gene, V gene, D gene, CDR3 DNA, CDR3 protein. A D gene is named only where the DNA matches it firmly.

TRBJ2-5 TRBV15 NA TGTGCCACCAGCAGAGATCAGGACTCGGAGACCCAGTACTTC CATSRDQDSETQYF
TRBJ1-2 TRBV5-1 NA TGCGCCAGCAGCCCGGGACTGATCAACTATGGCTACACCTTC CASSPGLINYGYTF
TRBJ2-1 TRBV5-4 NA TGTGCCAGCAGCTTACAGGGTCTGCACAATGAGCAGTTCTTC CASSLQGLHNEQFF
TRBJ2-4 TRBV7-9 TRBD2 TGTGCCAGCAGCCGTAGCGGGGGCCCTCGCGAAAACATTCAGTACTTC CASSRSGGPRENIQYF
TRBJ2-1 TRBV5-1 TRBD2 TGCGCCAGCAGCTTGGTGGTTAGCGGGGGGGCAAATCAGTTCTTC CASSLVVSGGANQFF
TRBJ2-7 TRBV18 TRBD1 TGTGCCAGCTCACTTCTCGAAGGGACAGTCGACGAGCAGTACTTC CASSLLEGTVDEQYF
TRBJ2-2 TRBV5-4 NA TGTGCCAGCAACCCGGACGGCGGGAACACCGGGGAGCTGTTTTTT CASNPDGGNTGELFF
TRBJ2-6 TRBV5-1 NA TGCGCCAGCAGCTTGGGTGGTGGGGCCAACGTCCTGACTTTC CASSLGGGANVLTF
TRBJ2-1 TRBV9 NA TGTGCCAGCAGCGGGAGGGACAACTACAATGAGCAGTTCTTC CASSGRDNYNEQFF
TRBJ2-7 TRBV6-5 TRBD1 TGTGCCAGCAGTTACGCTACGGGACAGGGGACCTACGAGCAGTACTTC CASSYATGQGTYEQYF
TRBJ2-1 TRBV29-1 NA TGCAGCGTAGACAGCAGCTCCTACAATGAGCAGTTCTTC CSVDSSSYNEQFF
TRBJ2-5 TRBV15 NA TGTGCCACCAGCAGAGGGACAAACCAAGAGACCCAGTACTTC CATSRGTNQETQYF
TRBJ2-3 TRBV2 TRBD2 TGTGCCAGCAAACCAGCGGGGGCAAAAGATACGCAGTATTTT CASKPAGAKDTQYF
TRBJ1-5 TRBV4-1 TRBD1 TGCGCCAGCAGCCAAGACAACAGGGGGAGGCAGCCCCAGCATTTT CASSQDNRGRQPQHF
TRBJ1-5 TRBV20-1 NA TGCAGTGCTAGAGGATCAAATTTGGGTCAGCCCCAGCATTTT CSARGSNLGQPQHF
TRBJ2-5 TRBV7-6 NA TGTGCCAGCAGCCCTGGGACACGGGAGACCCAGTACTTC CASSPGTRETQYF
TRBJ2-2 TRBV2 NA TGTGCCAGCAGTCCCCGGACGACAGGAACCGGGGAGCTGTTTTTT CASSPRTTGTGELFF
TRBJ2-5 TRBV20-1 TRBD2 TGCAGTGCTAGGAGCGGGAGTGTACAAGAGACCCAGTACTTC CSARSGSVQETQYF
TRBJ2-2 TRBV9 TRBD2 TGTGCCAGCAGCGTAGCGCCCCCCGGGGCGGGGGACACCGGGGAGCTGTTTTTT CASSVAPPGAGDTGELFF